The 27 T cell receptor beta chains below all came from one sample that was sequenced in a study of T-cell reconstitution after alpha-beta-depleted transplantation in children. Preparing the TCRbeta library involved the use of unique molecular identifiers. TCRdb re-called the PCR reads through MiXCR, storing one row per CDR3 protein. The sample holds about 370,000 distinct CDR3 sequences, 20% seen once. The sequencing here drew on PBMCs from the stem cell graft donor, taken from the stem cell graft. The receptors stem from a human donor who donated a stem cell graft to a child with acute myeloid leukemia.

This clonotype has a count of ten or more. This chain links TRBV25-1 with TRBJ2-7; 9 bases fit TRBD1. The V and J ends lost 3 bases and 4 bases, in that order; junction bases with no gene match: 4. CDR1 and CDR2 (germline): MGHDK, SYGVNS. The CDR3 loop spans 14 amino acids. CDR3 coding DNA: TGTGCCAGCAGTGACCGGGACAGGGTGTACGAGCAGTACTTC. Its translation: CASSDRDRVYEQYF.

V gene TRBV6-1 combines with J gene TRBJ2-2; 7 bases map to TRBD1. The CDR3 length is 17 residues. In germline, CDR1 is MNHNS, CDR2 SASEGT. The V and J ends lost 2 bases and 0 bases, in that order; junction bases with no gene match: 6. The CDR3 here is CASSELRQGPNTGELFF. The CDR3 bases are TGTGCCAGCAGTGAACTTCGACAGGGCCCGAACACCGGGGAGCTGTTTTTT.

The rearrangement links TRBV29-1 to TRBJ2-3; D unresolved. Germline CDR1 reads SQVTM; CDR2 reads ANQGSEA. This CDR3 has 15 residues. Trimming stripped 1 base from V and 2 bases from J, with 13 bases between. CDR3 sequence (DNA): TGCAGCGTTGAAGGTGAGGTGGCTTACACAGATACGCAGTATTTT. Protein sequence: CSVEGEVAYTDTQYF.

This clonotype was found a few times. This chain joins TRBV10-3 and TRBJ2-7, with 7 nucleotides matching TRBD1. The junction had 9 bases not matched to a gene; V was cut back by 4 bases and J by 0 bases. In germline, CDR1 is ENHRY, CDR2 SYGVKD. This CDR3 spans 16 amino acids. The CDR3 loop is CAISGILTGNSYEQYF. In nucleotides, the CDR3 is TGTGCCATCAGTGGTATACTGACAGGGAACTCCTACGAGCAGTACTTC.

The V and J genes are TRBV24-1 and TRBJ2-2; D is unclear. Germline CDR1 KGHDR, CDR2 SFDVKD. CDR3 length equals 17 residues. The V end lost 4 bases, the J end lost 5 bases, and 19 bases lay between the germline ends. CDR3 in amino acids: CATSEGRWRGGTGELFF. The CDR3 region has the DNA TGTGCCACCAGTGAAGGACGGTGGAGAGGCGGAACCGGGGAGCTGTTTTTT.

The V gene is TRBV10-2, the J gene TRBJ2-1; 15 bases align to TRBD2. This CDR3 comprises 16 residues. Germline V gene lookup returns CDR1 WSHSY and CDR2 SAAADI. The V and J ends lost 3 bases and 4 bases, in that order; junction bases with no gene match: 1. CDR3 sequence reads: CASSEGLAGGYNEQFF. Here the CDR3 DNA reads TGCGCCAGCAGTGAAGGACTAGCGGGAGGGTACAATGAGCAGTTCTTC.

CDR3 loop: CASSPGTAPQETQYF. The DNA of the CDR3 is TGTGCCAGCAGCCCCGGGACAGCCCCCCAAGAGACCCAGTACTTC. The V and J genes are TRBV7-2 and TRBJ2-5; TRBD1 matches at 7 bases. V lost 5 bases and J lost 1; bases outside the gene matches: 7. Germline V gene data show CDR1 as SGHTA and CDR2 as FQGNSA. The CDR3 has 15 residues.

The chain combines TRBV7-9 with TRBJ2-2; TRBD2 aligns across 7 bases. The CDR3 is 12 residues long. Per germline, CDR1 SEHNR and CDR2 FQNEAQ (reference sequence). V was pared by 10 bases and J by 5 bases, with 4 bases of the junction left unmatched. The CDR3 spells CATFGGTGELFF. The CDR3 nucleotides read TGTGCCACCTTCGGGGGGACCGGGGAGCTGTTTTTT.

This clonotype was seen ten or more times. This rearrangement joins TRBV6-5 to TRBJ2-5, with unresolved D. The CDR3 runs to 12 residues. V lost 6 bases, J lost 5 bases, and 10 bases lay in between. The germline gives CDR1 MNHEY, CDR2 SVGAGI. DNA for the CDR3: TGTGCCAGCAGGCAGTCCGGCGAGACCCAGTACTTC. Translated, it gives CASRQSGETQYF.

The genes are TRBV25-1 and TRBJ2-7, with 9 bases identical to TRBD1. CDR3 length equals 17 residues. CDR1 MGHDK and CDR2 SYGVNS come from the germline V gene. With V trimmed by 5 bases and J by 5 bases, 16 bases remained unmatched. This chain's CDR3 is CASSLSRSGTGSHEQYF. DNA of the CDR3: TGTGCCAGCAGTCTGTCGCGGTCCGGGACAGGGTCTCACGAGCAGTACTTC.

The chain's CDR3 is CASNTGSGANVLTF. Written as DNA, the CDR3 is TGTGCCAGTAATACAGGCTCTGGGGCCAACGTCCTGACTTTC. V and J are TRBV19 and TRBJ2-6; a weak D match, TRBD1 (5 bases). CDR1 is LNHDA, CDR2 SQIVND, per germline (reference sequence). The germline V and J ends were trimmed by 7 bases and 0 bases, with 7 bases remaining between them. The CDR3 is made up of 14 amino acids.

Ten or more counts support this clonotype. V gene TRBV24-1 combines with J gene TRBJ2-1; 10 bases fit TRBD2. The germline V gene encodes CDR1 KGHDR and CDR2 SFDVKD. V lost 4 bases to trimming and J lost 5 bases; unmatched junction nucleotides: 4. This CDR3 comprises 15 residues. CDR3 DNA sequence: TGTGCCACCAGTGAAGTAGCGGGAGGACACAATGAGCAGTTCTTC. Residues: CATSEVAGGHNEQFF.

CDR3 in amino acids: CASSVATEGGSPHEQFF. The CDR3 coding sequence is TGTGCCAGCAGCGTAGCTACCGAGGGAGGGTCCCCCCATGAGCAGTTCTTC. The chain uses TRBV9 and TRBJ2-1; 7 nucleotides align to TRBD2. Germline V gene data show CDR1 as SGDLS and CDR2 as YYNGEE. The CDR3 is 17 residues long. V shed 0 bases, J shed 8 bases, and the junction held 14 bases outside the gene matches. Looking up the rest from reference TRBV9 and TRBJ2-1 gives the full variable domain: DSGVTQTPKHLITATGQRVTLRCSPRSGDLSVYWYQQSLDQGLQFLIQYYNGEERAKGNILERFSAQQFPDLHSELNLSSLELGDSALYFCASSVATEGGSPHEQFFGPGTRLTVL.

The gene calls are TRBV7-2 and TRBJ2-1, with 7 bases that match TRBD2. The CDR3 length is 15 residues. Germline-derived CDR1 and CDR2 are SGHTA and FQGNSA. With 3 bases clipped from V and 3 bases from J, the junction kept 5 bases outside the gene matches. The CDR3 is CASSLRRELYNEQFF. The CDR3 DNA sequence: TGTGCCAGCAGCTTGAGGCGGGAGCTCTACAATGAGCAGTTCTTC.

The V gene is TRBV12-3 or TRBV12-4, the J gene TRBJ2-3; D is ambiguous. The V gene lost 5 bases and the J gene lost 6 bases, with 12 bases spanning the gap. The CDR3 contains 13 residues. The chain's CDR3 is CASSPVTSDTQYF. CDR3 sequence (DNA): TGTGCCAGCAGTCCGGTGACATCCGATACGCAGTATTTT.

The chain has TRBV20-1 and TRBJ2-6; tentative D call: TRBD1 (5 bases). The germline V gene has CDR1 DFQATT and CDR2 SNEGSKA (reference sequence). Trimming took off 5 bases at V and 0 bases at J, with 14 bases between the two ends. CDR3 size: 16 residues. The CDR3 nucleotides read TGCAGTGCTGGGGCCTTCGCGCGCTCTGGGGCCAACGTCCTGACTTTC. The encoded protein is CSAGAFARSGANVLTF.

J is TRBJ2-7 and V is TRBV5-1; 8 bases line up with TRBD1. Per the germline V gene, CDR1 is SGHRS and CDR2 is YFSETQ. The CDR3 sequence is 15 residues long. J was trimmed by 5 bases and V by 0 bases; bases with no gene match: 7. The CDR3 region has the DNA TGCGCCAGCAGCTTGGCCGGGGACAGGATCCACGAGCAGTACTTC. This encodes CASSLAGDRIHEQYF.

CDR3 in amino acids: CATGHLAGGTGELFF. CDR3 nucleotide sequence: TGTGCCACCGGGCACCTAGCGGGAGGCACCGGGGAGCTGTTTTTT. The gene calls are TRBV12-3 or TRBV12-4 and TRBJ2-2, with 11 bases that match TRBD2. This CDR3 region has 15 residues. The ends lost 10 bases at V and 4 bases at J; junction bases unmatched: 8.

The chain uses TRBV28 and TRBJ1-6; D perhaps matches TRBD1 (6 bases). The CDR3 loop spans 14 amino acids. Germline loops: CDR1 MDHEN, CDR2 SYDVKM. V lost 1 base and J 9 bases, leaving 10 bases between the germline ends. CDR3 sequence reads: CASSLLGGSSPLHF. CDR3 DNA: TGTGCCAGCAGTTTATTGGGGGGCAGTTCACCCCTCCACTTT. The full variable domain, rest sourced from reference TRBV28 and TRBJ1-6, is DVKVTQSSRYLVKRTGEKVFLECVQDMDHENMFWYRQDPGLGLRLIYFSYDVKMKEKGDIPEGYSVSREKKERFSLILESASTNQTSMYLCASSLLGGSSPLHFGNGTRLTVT.

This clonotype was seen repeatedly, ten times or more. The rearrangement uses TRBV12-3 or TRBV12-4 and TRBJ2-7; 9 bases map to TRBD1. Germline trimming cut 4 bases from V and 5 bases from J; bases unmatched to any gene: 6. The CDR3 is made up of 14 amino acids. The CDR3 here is CASSSRTGDNEQYF. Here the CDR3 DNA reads TGTGCCAGCAGTTCCCGGACAGGGGATAACGAGCAGTACTTC.

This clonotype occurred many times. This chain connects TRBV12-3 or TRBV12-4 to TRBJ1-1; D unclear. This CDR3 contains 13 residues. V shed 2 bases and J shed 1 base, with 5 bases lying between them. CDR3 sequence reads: CASSLWGNTEAFF. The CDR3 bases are TGTGCCAGCAGTTTATGGGGGAACACTGAAGCTTTCTTT.

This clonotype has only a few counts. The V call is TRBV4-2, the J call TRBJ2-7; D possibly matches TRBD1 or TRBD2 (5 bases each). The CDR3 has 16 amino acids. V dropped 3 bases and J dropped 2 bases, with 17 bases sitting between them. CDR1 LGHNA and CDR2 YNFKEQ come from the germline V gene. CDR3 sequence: CASSQARGDHTYEQYF. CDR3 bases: TGTGCCAGCAGCCAGGCGAGGGGAGACCACACCTACGAGCAGTACTTC.

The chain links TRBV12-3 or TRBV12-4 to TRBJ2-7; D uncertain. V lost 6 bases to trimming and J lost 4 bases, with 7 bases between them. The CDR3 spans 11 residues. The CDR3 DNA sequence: TGTGCCAGCAGAGCTAAATACGAGCAGTACTTC. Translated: CASRAKYEQYF.

The chain's CDR3 is CATSSYGALLEQYF. CDR3 DNA sequence: TGTGCCACCAGCAGTTACGGGGCCCTACTCGAGCAGTACTTC. The chain recombines TRBV15 with TRBJ2-7; the D gene could be TRBD1 or TRBD2 (5 bases each). Trimming left V 3 bases short and J 6 bases short, with 15 bases between. The CDR3 extends over 14 amino acids. Looked up from germline, CDR1 is LNHNV and CDR2 is YYDKDF (reference sequence).

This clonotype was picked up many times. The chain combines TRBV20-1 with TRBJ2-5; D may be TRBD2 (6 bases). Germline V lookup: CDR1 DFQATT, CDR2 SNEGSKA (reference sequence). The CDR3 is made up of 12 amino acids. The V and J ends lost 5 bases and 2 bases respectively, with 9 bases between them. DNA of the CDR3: TGCAGTGCTCAGACTAGGCAAGAGACCCAGTACTTC. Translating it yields CSAQTRQETQYF.

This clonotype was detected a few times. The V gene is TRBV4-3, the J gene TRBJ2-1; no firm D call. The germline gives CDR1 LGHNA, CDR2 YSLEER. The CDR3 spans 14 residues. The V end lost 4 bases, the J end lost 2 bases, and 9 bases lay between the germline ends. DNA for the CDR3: TGCGCCAGCAGCCTCCGGCCCACCTACAATGAGCAGTTCTTC. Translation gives CASSLRPTYNEQFF.

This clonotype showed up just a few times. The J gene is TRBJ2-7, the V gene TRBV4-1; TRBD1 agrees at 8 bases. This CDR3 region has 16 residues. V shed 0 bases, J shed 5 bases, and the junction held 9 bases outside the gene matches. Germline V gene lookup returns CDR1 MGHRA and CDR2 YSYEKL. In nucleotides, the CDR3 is TGCGCCAGCAGCCAAGAAACGATTACAGGGGGTCACGAGCAGTACTTC. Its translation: CASSQETITGGHEQYF.